These 12 T cell receptor beta chains were all obtained from the same sample, sequenced in a study of T cell repertoires in cytomegalovirus infection. MiXCR, applied by TCRdb to the reads, yields one record per CDR3 protein. Of roughly 500,000 distinct CDR3 sequences listed, approximately 15% were seen once; the top ten hold 24%. Sequencing was carried out using CD8+ T cells from PBMCs. Receptor source: a human donor in good health (CMV status not recorded). Some clones in this sample may be carry-over from other donors' samples.

V is TRBV7-9 and J is TRBJ1-4, with no clear D. The germline V and J ends were trimmed by 5 bases and 0 bases, with 13 bases remaining between them. CDR1 SEHNR and CDR2 FQNEAQ come from the germline V gene (reference sequence). The CDR3 is made up of 16 amino acids. The CDR3 bases are TGTGCCAGCAGCCGATTAAATATCGCAACTAATGAAAAACTGTTTTTT. Its translation: CASSRLNIATNEKLFF.

The chain links TRBV12-3 or TRBV12-4 to TRBJ2-1, with D maybe TRBD2 (5 bases). The CDR3 spans 11 residues. The V end lost 6 bases, the J end lost 15 bases, and 15 bases lay between the germline ends. The CDR3 region has the DNA TGTGCCAGCAGCCGAGGGAAGGTTGGGTTCTTC. Its translation is CASSRGKVGFF.

This clonotype was observed at least ten times. This rearrangement joins TRBV19 to TRBJ2-1, with 9 positions matching TRBD2. The CDR3 consists of 15 residues. The V gene end was trimmed by 4 bases and the J gene end by 0 bases; junction bases not matched to a gene: 1. Per the germline V gene, CDR1 is LNHDA and CDR2 is SQIVND (reference sequence). CDR3 in amino acids: CASSNSGSSYNEQFF. For the CDR3, the DNA is TGTGCCAGTAGTAATAGCGGGAGCTCCTACAATGAGCAGTTCTTC.

V and J are TRBV28 and TRBJ1-3; D is possibly TRBD1 (5 bases). The ends were cut back, 8 bases at V and 4 bases at J, with 18 bases in the middle. Germline assignment: CDR1 MDHEN and CDR2 SYDVKM. The CDR3 runs 15 residues. The CDR3 nucleotides are TGTGCCAGCCGCCAGGACATTCGAGAGGGAAACACCATATATTTT. Translation: CASRQDIREGNTIYF. Full variable domain (remainder filled in from reference TRBV28 and TRBJ1-3): DVKVTQSSRYLVKRTGEKVFLECVQDMDHENMFWYRQDPGLGLRLIYFSYDVKMKEKGDIPEGYSVSREKKERFSLILESASTNQTSMYLCASRQDIREGNTIYFGEGSWLTVV.

At least ten counts were recorded for this clonotype. The gene calls are TRBV7-6 and TRBJ2-1; TRBD2 agrees at 9 bases. V shed 5 bases, J shed 3 bases, and the junction held 8 bases outside the gene matches. Germline V CDR1 and CDR2: SGHVS, FNYEAQ. This CDR3 is built from 16 residues. The CDR3 loop is CASSPSRAGGYNEQFF. CDR3 DNA sequence: TGTGCCAGCAGCCCGTCGAGAGCGGGGGGCTACAATGAGCAGTTCTTC.

At least ten counts were recorded for this clonotype. This chain uses TRBV7-9 with TRBJ2-6; 8 bases line up with TRBD1. The CDR3 has 15 amino acids. Germline V gene sequence: CDR1 SEHNR, CDR2 FQNEAQ (reference sequence). V was clipped by 4 bases and J by 4 bases; unmatched bases: 3. This chain's CDR3 is CASSWTGSGANVLTF. CDR3 DNA: TGTGCCAGCAGCTGGACAGGGTCCGGGGCCAACGTCCTGACTTTC.

The sample holds many counts of this clonotype. The rearrangement uses TRBV7-3 and TRBJ2-1, with D possibly matching TRBD2 (5 bases). Germline V gives CDR1 SGHTA, CDR2 FQGTGA. The CDR3 covers 18 residues. Trimming removed 5 bases at V and 0 bases at J, with 20 bases between. The CDR3 DNA sequence: TGTGCCAGCAGCCCGACGGGGTATGGTCCTAGCTCCTACAATGAGCAGTTCTTC. It encodes CASSPTGYGPSSYNEQFF. The full variable domain, with the rest looked up from reference TRBV7-3 and TRBJ2-1, is GAGVSQTPSNKVTEKGKYVELRCDPISGHTALYWYRQSLGQGPEFLIYFQGTGAADDSGLPNDRFFAVRPEGSVSTLKIQRTERGDSAVYLCASSPTGYGPSSYNEQFFGPGTRLTVL.

This clonotype was found a few times. The chain links TRBV2 to TRBJ1-5; weak D call: TRBD1 (5 bases). CDR3 size: 15 residues. Trimming cost V 3 bases and J 0 bases, with 9 bases left between them. The germline gives CDR1 SNHLY, CDR2 FYNNEI. The CDR3 spells CASSDGRDSNQPQHF. The DNA for the CDR3 is TGTGCCAGCAGTGATGGCAGGGATAGCAATCAGCCCCAGCATTTT.

There are many counts of this clonotype. This rearrangement joins TRBV10-3 to TRBJ2-7; 8 bases line up with TRBD1. The ends lost 0 bases at V and 2 bases at J; junction bases unmatched: 9. Per germline, CDR1 ENHRY and CDR2 SYGVKD. The CDR3 is made up of 17 amino acids. DNA of the CDR3: TGTGCCATCAGTGAGTCGACTCCGGACAGGGTAGCCTACGAGCAGTACTTC. Translated, it gives CAISESTPDRVAYEQYF.

This clonotype came up many times. The rearrangement joins TRBV11-2 to TRBJ1-5, with D possibly being TRBD1 (6 bases). CDR3 length: 13 amino acids. V lost 6 bases and J 7 bases, leaving 13 bases between the germline ends. Germline V gene lookup returns CDR1 SGHAT and CDR2 FQNNGV. CDR3 protein: CASSTGAGQPQHF. The CDR3 region has the DNA TGTGCCAGCAGTACGGGGGCGGGACAGCCCCAGCATTTT.

The genes are TRBV29-1 and TRBJ1-2; 12 bases map to TRBD1. This CDR3 contains 16 residues. With 0 bases clipped from V and 7 bases from J, the junction kept 9 bases outside the gene matches. In germline, CDR1 is SQVTM, CDR2 ANQGSEA. CDR3 protein: CSVEDGDRGLVFGYTF. Here the CDR3 DNA reads TGCAGCGTTGAAGATGGGGACAGGGGGCTGGTGTTTGGCTACACCTTC.

The table lists this clonotype with many counts. The chain employs TRBV12-3 or TRBV12-4 and TRBJ1-1; D perhaps matches TRBD1 (6 bases). This CDR3 region has 16 residues. Trimming stripped 2 bases from V and 0 bases from J, with 13 bases between. The CDR3 coding sequence is TGTGCCAGCAGTTTATACGGGGGGGCTCTGAACACTGAAGCTTTCTTT. It translates to CASSLYGGALNTEAFF.